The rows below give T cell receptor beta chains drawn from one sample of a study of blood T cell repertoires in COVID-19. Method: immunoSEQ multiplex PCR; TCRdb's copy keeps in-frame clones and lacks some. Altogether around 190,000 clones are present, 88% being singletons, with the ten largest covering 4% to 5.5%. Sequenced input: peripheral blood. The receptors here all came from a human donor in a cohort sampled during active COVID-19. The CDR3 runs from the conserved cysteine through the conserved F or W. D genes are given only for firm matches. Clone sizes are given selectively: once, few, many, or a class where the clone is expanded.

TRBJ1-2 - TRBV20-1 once CSASVGGRYGYTF TGCAGTGCTAGTGTCGGGGGGCGATATGGCTACACCTTC
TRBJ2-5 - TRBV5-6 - CASSLEQRETQYF TGTGCCAGCAGCTTGGAACAGAGAGAGACCCAGTACTTC
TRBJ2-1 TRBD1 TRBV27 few CASSSPSPRTGLYNEQFF TGTGCCAGCAGTTCCCCGTCTCCTCGGACAGGGCTCTACAATGAGCAGTTCTTC
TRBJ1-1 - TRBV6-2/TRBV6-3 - CASSYSPGEAFF TGTGCCAGCAGTTACTCTCCGGGTGAAGCTTTCTTT
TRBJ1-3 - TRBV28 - CTSSFGGKGNTIYF TGTACCAGCAGTTTCGGGGGGAAAGGAAACACCATATATTTT
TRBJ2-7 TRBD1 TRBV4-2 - CASSQDLGGSYEQYF TGTGCCAGCAGCCAAGATCTAGGGGGCTCGTACGAGCAGTACTTC
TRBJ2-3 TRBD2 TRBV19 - CASSISPGLILGGDTQYF TGTGCCAGTAGTATCAGTCCGGGACTAATTCTCGGAGGGGATACGCAGTATTTT
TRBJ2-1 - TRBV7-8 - CASSLTYTNEQFF TGTGCCAGCAGTTTGACTTACACTAATGAGCAGTTCTTC
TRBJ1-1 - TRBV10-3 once CAISESGLNTEAFF TGTGCCATCAGTGAATCAGGATTGAACACTGAAGCTTTCTTT
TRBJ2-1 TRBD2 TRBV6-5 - CASSPGTSGSREQFF TGTGCCAGCAGTCCAGGGACTAGCGGGAGTCGTGAGCAGTTCTTC
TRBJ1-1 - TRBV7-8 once CASSLRQKTEAFF TGTGCCAGCAGCTTAAGACAGAAGACTGAAGCTTTCTTT
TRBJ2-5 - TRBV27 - CASSTPGKTQYF TGTGCCAGCAGTACCCCGGGGAAGACCCAGTACTTC
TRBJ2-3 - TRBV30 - CAWSVGGSADTQYF TGTGCCTGGAGTGTGGGGGGATCGGCAGATACGCAGTATTTT
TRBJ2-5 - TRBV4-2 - CASSQDMSETQYF TGTGCCAGCAGCCAAGATATGTCAGAGACCCAGTACTTC
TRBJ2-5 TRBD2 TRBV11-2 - CASSSGLAGGRQETQYF TGTGCCAGCAGCTCCGGACTAGCGGGGGGGAGACAAGAGACCCAGTACTTC
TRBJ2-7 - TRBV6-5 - CASSTGAYEQYF TGTGCCAGCAGTACGGGAGCCTACGAGCAGTACTTC
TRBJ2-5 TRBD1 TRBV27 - CASSLSGTGGFRDQYF TGTGCCAGCAGTTTATCCGGGACAGGAGGGTTCAGGGACCAGTACTTC